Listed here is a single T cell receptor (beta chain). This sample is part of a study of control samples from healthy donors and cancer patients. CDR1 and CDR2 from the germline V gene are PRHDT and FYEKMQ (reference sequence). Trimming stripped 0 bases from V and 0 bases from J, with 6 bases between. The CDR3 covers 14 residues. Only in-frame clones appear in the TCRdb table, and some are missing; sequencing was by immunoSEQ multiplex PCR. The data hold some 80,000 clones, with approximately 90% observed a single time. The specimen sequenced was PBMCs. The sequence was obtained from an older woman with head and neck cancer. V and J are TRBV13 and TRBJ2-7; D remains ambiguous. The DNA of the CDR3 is TGTGCCAGCAGCTTAGGCCCGGTCTCCTACGAGCAGTACTTC. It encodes CASSLGPVSYEQYF.